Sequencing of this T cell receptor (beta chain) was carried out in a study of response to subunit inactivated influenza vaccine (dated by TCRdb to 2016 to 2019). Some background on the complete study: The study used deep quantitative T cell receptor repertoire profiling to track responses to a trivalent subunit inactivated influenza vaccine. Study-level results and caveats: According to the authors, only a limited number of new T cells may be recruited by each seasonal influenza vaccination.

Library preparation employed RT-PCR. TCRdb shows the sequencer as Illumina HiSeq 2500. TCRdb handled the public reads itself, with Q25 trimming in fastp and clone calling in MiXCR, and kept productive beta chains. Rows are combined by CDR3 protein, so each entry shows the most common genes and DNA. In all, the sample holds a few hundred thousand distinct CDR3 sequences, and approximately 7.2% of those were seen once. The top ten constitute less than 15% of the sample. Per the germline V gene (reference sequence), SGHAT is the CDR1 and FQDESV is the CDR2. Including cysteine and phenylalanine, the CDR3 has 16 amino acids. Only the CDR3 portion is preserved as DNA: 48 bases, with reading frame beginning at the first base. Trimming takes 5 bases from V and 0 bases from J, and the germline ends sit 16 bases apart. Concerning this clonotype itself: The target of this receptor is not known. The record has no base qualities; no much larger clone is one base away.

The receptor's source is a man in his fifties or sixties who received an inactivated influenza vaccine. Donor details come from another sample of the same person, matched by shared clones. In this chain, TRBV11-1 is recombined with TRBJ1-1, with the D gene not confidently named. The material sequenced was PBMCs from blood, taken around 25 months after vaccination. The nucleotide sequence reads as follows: TGTGCCAGCAGCGCCGGCGGCAGACTAATGAACACTGAAGCTTTCTTT. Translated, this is CASSAGGRLMNTEAFF.